Listed below are T cell receptor beta chains from one sample, sequenced in a study of CD8 T cells in Susac syndrome. In TCRdb, the immunoSEQ multiplex PCR reads were re-called with MiXCR into one record per CDR3 protein. The table lists about 300,000 distinct CDR3 sequences, almost 85% of them singletons. The sample consisted of CD8+ T cells from PBMCs. These receptors were collected from a human donor with multiple sclerosis. Each CDR3 is given with its conserved first and last residue.

J: TRBJ1-1; V: TRBV30; CDR3: CAWSVIWTEAFF
J: TRBJ2-3; V: TRBV13; CDR3: CASSLGQGKDTQYF
J: TRBJ2-5; V: TRBV27; CDR3: CASSWGGDGQTQYF
J: TRBJ1-2; V: TRBV19; CDR3: CASSLKGGLNYGYTF
J: TRBJ2-1; V: TRBV20-1; CDR3: CSAKQWGSSYNEQFF
J: TRBJ1-4; V: TRBV7-9; CDR3: CASSLEGLTTNEKLFF
J: TRBJ1-2; V: TRBV20-1; CDR3: CSARDSNYGYTF
J: TRBJ2-7; V: TRBV12-3/TRBV12-4; CDR3: CASSSAGKSGTPYEQYF
J: TRBJ2-7; V: TRBV20-1; CDR3: CSAFPLEEWSYEQYF
J: TRBJ2-3; V: TRBV18; CDR3: CASSPRDGYTDTQYF
J: TRBJ1-2; V: TRBV27; CDR3: CASSLERDGGYGYTF
J: TRBJ1-5; V: TRBV6-5; CDR3: CASSYTRDGGQPQHF
J: TRBJ1-1; V: TRBV28; CDR3: CASSVGTGLIAEAFF
J: TRBJ1-2; V: TRBV27; CDR3: CASSPWTGYGYTF
J: TRBJ2-2; V: TRBV13; CDR3: CASSQSYGGPNTGELFF
J: TRBJ2-7; V: TRBV2; CDR3: CASGDREPYF
J: TRBJ2-3; V: TRBV12-3/TRBV12-4; CDR3: CASSFPSGTGTDTQYF
J: TRBJ1-1; V: TRBV4-1; CDR3: CASSQAVWVFEAFF
J: TRBJ2-1; V: TRBV10-1; CDR3: CASSETGTSLSYNEQFF
J: TRBJ2-1; V: TRBV9; CDR3: CASSVASGRVSEQFF
J: TRBJ2-4; V: TRBV29-1; CDR3: CSGFLLNENIQYF
J: TRBJ2-7; V: TRBV27; CDR3: CASSSSPHEQYF
J: TRBJ2-1; V: TRBV30; CDR3: CAWSVHDRGGSNEQFF
J: TRBJ2-2; V: TRBV5-6; CDR3: CASSLIWTVNTGELFF
J: TRBJ2-7; V: TRBV9; CDR3: CASSVDAGPEQYF
J: TRBJ1-2; V: TRBV27; CDR3: CASSHDRGKHTF
J: TRBJ2-3; V: TRBV9; CDR3: CASSLSGKLDTQYF
J: TRBJ1-5; V: TRBV28; CDR3: CASSSATGWGAQPQHF
J: TRBJ2-7; V: TRBV6-5; CDR3: CASSHRGYEQYF
J: TRBJ2-1; V: TRBV30; CDR3: CAWSVLKIHEQFF
J: TRBJ2-7; V: TRBV5-6; CDR3: CASSADGVGNYEQYF
J: TRBJ2-2; V: TRBV27; CDR3: CASSLGSMIGELFF
J: TRBJ1-2; V: TRBV29-1; CDR3: CSVPTFFSDRGYGYTF
J: TRBJ2-3; V: TRBV19; CDR3: CASGTQHTDTQYF
J: TRBJ1-4; V: TRBV7-9; CDR3: CASSLLQGGSEKLFF
J: TRBJ2-1; V: TRBV7-2; CDR3: CASSSGEVSYNEQFF
J: TRBJ2-7; V: TRBV30; CDR3: CAWSFGQGAYEQYF
J: TRBJ2-2; V: TRBV20-1; CDR3: CSASPDWNTGELFF
J: TRBJ2-3; V: TRBV3-1; CDR3: CASSQDRQGADTQYF
J: TRBJ2-1; V: TRBV18; CDR3: CASSWPQGGYNEQFF
J: TRBJ2-1; V: TRBV19; CDR3: CASSIGVSSYNEQFF
J: TRBJ2-1; V: TRBV20-1; CDR3: CSARDRLAGGGEQFF
J: TRBJ1-2; V: TRBV28; CDR3: CASSWEDRPRRDGYTF
J: TRBJ2-1; V: TRBV9; CDR3: CASSVGRNEQFF
J: TRBJ1-3; V: TRBV28; CDR3: CASSLRNTIYF
J: TRBJ1-2; V: TRBV4-3; CDR3: CASSQDNGGFYGYTF
J: TRBJ2-1; V: TRBV20-1; CDR3: CSARDWEREGLNEQFF
J: TRBJ2-7; V: TRBV20-1; CDR3: CSAEPADSYEQYF
J: TRBJ2-5; V: TRBV6-5; CDR3: CASSSPTLVGETQYF
J: TRBJ2-4; V: TRBV27; CDR3: CASSTSGMNIQYF
J: TRBJ2-2; V: TRBV24-1; CDR3: CATSISGELFF
J: TRBJ1-2; V: TRBV19; CDR3: CASSIVRENYGYTF
J: TRBJ1-1; V: TRBV20-1; CDR3: CNSFGTLNTEAFF
J: TRBJ2-1; V: TRBV5-4; CDR3: CASSLEVGDYNEQFF
J: TRBJ2-7; V: TRBV9; CDR3: CASSVGTGPRKQYF
J: TRBJ2-7; V: TRBV10-3; CDR3: CAISESMEPYEQYF
J: TRBJ2-1; V: TRBV30; CDR3: CAWSGAGSYNEQFF